Listed below are T cell receptor beta chains from one sample, sequenced in a study of blood T cells in healthy people across ages. Via MiXCR, TCRdb re-called the 5' RACE reads, giving one row per CDR3 protein. The sample includes roughly 1.5 million distinct CDR3 sequences, about 42% of them seen just once. Sample: blood. The source is a young woman in good health. CDR3s include the opening cysteine and the closing phenylalanine or tryptophan. D genes are given only for firm matches. For some rows the clone size is stated as once, few or many, or as a class when expanded; others skip it.

clone_size j_call v_call d_call cdr3_nt cdr3_aa
. TRBJ2-3 TRBV30 TRBD2 TGTGCCTGGGGTGGACTAGGCCCCCTTAGCACAGATACGCAGTATTTT CAWGGLGPLSTDTQYF
. TRBJ2-3 TRBV5-1 . TGCGCCAGCCTTAAGCAGGGCCGAAGCACAGATACGCAGTATTTT CASLKQGRSTDTQYF
few TRBJ1-2 TRBV20-1 . TGCAGTGCTAGAGATCACAGGTCGAACTATGGCTACACCTTC CSARDHRSNYGYTF
. TRBJ1-5 TRBV19 TRBD1 TGTGCCAGTAGTATATTCCCTAAAGGGGGCGCGAGCAATCAGCCCCAGCATTTT CASSIFPKGGASNQPQHF
few TRBJ2-3 TRBV27 . TGTGCCAGCAGTTTAGGCCGGGGGTGGGCAGATACGCAGTATTTT CASSLGRGWADTQYF
. TRBJ1-5 TRBV9 . TGTGCCAGCAGCCCAGGAAGGGTGAATCAGCCCCAGCATTTT CASSPGRVNQPQHF
. TRBJ2-1 TRBV27 . TGTGCCAGCAGTTTATCGGTCCAATACGAGCAGTTCTTC CASSLSVQYEQFF
. TRBJ2-1 TRBV7-2 . TGTGCCAGCAGAAGGGCAGGGTTGAACAATGAGCAGTTCTTC CASRRAGLNNEQFF
few TRBJ2-7 TRBV4-3 TRBD1 TGCGCCAGCAGCCTCAGGTGGACAGGGGCCTACGAGCAGTACTTC CASSLRWTGAYEQYF
. TRBJ2-3 TRBV5-1 . TGCGCCGGCAGCTCGCGACAGAACACAGATACGCAGTATTTT CAGSSRQNTDTQYF
once TRBJ2-3 TRBV20-1 TRBD1 TGCAGTACTAGAGACCGGACAGGGGTTTTAAAAGATACGCAGTATTTT CSTRDRTGVLKDTQYF
. TRBJ1-5 TRBV6-2/TRBV6-3 . TGTGCCAGCAGTTACGCGGGGGTACAGCCCCAGCATTTT CASSYAGVQPQHF
. TRBJ2-1 TRBV10-3 TRBD2 TGTGCCATCAGTGGGGAGGGGACCTACAATGAGCAGTTCTTC CAISGEGTYNEQFF
few TRBJ1-2 TRBV6-1 TRBD1 TGTGCCAGCAGTATCCTAGACAGGGCGTCCAACTATGGCTACACCTTC CASSILDRASNYGYTF
. TRBJ1-2 TRBV12-3/TRBV12-4 . TGTGCCAGCAGTTTTGAAGCAGGGAGCTATGGCTACACCTTC CASSFEAGSYGYTF
. TRBJ1-5 TRBV20-1 . TGCAGTGCTAGAGGTGATGGGCAGGGTGATCAGCCCCAGCATTTT CSARGDGQGDQPQHF
. TRBJ2-5 TRBV5-1 . TGCGCCAGCAGCTTGGATTATGAGACCCAGTACTTC CASSLDYETQYF
few TRBJ2-1 TRBV3-1 TRBD2 TGTGCCAGCAGCCAAGATCCAGTAGCGGGTAGCCCTGAGCAGTTCTTC CASSQDPVAGSPEQFF
. TRBJ1-2 TRBV12-3/TRBV12-4 . TGTGCCAGCAGTTTAGCGGGGCCGCATTATGGCTACACCTTC CASSLAGPHYGYTF
few TRBJ1-1 TRBV7-3 . TGTGCCAGCAGCCCCTATGATGGAGGTGAAGCTTTCTTT CASSPYDGGEAFF
. TRBJ2-3 TRBV20-1 . TGCAGTGCCGGACTGGGGGTGGTTACAGATACGCAGTATTTT CSAGLGVVTDTQYF
. TRBJ2-1 TRBV12-3/TRBV12-4 TRBD2 TGTGCCAGCAGTCGGACTAGCGGGACGTCCTACAATGAGCAGTTCTTC CASSRTSGTSYNEQFF
. TRBJ2-2 TRBV7-2 . TGTGCCAGCAGCTTAATGGCGGGGTACACCGGGGAGCTGTTTTTT CASSLMAGYTGELFF